The table lists the clone carrying this TCR beta chain with a count of one. The target antigen is unknown. Runs used v3.0 of the immunoSEQ assay and were done at survey level. Assay: immunoSEQ multiplex PCR; the TCRdb copy retains only in-frame clones and omits some. This table has some 21,000 clones, under 90% appearing once. Germline lookup yields CDR1 SEHNR and CDR2 FQNEAQ (reference sequence). This CDR3 spans 14 amino acids. Trimming pared 2 bases from V and 0 bases from J, leaving 6 bases between. The record originates from a study of long-term antiretroviral therapy in people with HIV. Study-level findings and limits: Once patients were on ART, diversity went higher but still fell short of transplant donor controls. Pre-ART expanded TRB clones stayed dominant throughout, though often decreasing after ART.

This chain connects TRBV7-9 to TRBJ2-3; the D is unclear. The sequence derives from a man aged 35-49 years with HIV. Sample: unsorted PBMCs, taken 0.1 years before starting antiretroviral therapy. CDR3 in DNA: TGTGCCAGCAGCTTAAGTGGAAGCACAGATACGCAGTATTTT. It yields the protein CASSLSGSTDTQYF.